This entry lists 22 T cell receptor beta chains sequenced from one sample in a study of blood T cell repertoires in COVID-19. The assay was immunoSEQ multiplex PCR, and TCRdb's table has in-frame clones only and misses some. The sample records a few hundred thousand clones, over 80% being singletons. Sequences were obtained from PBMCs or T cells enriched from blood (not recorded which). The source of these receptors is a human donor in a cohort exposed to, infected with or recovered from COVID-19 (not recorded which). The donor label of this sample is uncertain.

CDR3 protein: CATSDFPTSGGSTDTQYF. The CDR3 DNA reads as TGTGCCACCAGTGATTTTCCGACTAGCGGGGGGAGCACAGATACGCAGTATTTT. The rearrangement joins TRBV24-1 to TRBJ2-3; 13 nucleotides agree with TRBD2. Germline lookup yields CDR1 KGHDR and CDR2 SFDVKD. V was pared by 1 base and J by 0 bases, with 3 bases of the junction left unmatched. This CDR3 is built from 18 residues.

CDR3 sequence: CASRTGTANTGELFF. The DNA for the CDR3 is TGTGCCAGCAGGACCGGGACAGCGAACACCGGGGAGCTGTTTTTT. The chain employs TRBV6-5 and TRBJ2-2; 7 bases match TRBD1. Trimming removed 6 bases from V and 0 bases from J; junction bases left unmatched: 4. Germline V gene lookup returns CDR1 MNHEY and CDR2 SVGAGI. This CDR3 spans 15 amino acids.

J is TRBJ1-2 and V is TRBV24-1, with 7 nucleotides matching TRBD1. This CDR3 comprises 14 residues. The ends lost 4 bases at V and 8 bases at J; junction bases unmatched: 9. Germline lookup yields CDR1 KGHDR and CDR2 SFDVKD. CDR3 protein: CATSDNDRVDGYTF. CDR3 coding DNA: TGTGCCACCAGTGACAACGACAGGGTTGACGGCTACACCTTC.

CDR3 nucleotide sequence: TGTGCCAGTAGGACTAGCGGGGGCACAGATACGCAGTATTTT. Translation gives CASRTSGGTDTQYF. This chain uses TRBV7-8 with TRBJ2-3; 12 bases are shared with TRBD2. Germline V gives CDR1 SGHVS, CDR2 FQNEAQ. The CDR3 spans 14 residues. V lost 9 bases to trimming and J lost 1 base; unmatched junction nucleotides: 2.

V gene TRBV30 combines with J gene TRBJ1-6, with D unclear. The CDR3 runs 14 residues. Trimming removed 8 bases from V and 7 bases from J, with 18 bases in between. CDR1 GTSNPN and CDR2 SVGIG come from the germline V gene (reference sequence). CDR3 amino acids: CALPKAGSNSPLHF. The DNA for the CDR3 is TGTGCCCTGCCCAAAGCCGGGAGCAATTCACCCCTCCACTTT.

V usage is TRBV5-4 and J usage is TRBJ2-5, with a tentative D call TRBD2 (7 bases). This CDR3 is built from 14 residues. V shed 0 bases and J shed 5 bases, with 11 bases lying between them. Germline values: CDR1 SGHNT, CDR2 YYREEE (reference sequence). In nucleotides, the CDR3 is TGTGCCAGCAGCTTGGTCGGGGGGCGCGAGACCCAGTACTTC. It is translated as CASSLVGGRETQYF.

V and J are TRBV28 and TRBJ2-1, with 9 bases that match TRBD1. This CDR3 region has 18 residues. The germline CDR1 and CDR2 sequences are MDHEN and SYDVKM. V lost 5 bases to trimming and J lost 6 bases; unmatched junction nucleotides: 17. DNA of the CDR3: TGTGCCAGCAGTCTGACGTTTCTTCGGGACAGGGAGTTCAATGAGCAGTTCTTC. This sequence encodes CASSLTFLRDREFNEQFF.

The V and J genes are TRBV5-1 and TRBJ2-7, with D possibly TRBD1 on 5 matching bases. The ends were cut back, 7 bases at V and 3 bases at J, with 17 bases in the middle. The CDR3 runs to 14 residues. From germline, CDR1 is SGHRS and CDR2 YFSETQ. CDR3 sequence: CASAGAGTFYEQYF. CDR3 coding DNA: TGCGCCAGCGCTGGGGCCGGCACGTTCTACGAGCAGTACTTC.

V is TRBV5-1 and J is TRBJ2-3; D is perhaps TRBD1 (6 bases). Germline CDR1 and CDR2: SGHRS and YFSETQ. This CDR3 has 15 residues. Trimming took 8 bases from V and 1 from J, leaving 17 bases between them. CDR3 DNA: TGCGCCAGTGGAGCGGCAGGGGTCGGCACAGATACGCAGTATTTT. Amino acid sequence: CASGAAGVGTDTQYF.

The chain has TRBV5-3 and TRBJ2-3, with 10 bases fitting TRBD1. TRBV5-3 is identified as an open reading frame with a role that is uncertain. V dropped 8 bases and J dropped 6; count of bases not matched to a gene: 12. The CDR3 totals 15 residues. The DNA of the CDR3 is TGTGCCAGTCGAGGACAGGGGGTTATTAGTGATACGCAGTATTTT. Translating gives CASRGQGVISDTQYF.

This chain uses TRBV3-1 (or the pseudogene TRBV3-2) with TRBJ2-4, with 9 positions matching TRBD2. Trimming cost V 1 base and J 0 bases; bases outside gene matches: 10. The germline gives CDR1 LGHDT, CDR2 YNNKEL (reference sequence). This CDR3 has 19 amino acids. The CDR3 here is CASSQVTSGGTLAKNIQYF. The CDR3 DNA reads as TGTGCCAGCAGCCAAGTAACCAGCGGGGGGACCTTAGCCAAAAACATTCAGTACTTC.

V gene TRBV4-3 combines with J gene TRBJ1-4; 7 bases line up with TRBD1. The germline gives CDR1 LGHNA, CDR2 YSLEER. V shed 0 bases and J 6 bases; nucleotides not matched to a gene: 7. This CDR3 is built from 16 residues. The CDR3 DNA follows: TGCGCCAGCAGCCAAGAATCAGCCAGGGGGGATGAAAAACTGTTTTTT. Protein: CASSQESARGDEKLFF.

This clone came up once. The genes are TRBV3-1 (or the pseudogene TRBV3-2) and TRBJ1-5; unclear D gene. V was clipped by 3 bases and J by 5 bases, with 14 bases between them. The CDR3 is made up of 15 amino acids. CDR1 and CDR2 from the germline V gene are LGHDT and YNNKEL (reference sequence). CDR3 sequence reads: CASSQTWRSDQPQHF. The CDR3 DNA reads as TGTGCCAGCAGCCAGACATGGAGGAGCGATCAGCCCCAGCATTTT.

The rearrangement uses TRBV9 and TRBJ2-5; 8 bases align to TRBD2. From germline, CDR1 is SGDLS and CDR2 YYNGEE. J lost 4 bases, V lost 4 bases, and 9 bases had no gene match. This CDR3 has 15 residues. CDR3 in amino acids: CASSSGTSNRETQYF. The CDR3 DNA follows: TGTGCCAGCAGCTCCGGGACTAGTAATCGAGAGACCCAGTACTTC.

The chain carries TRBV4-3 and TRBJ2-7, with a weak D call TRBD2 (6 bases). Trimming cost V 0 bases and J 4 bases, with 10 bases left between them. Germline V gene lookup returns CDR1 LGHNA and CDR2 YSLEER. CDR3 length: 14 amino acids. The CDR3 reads CASSQDEGTYEQYF. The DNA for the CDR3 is TGCGCCAGCAGCCAAGATGAAGGGACTTACGAGCAGTACTTC.

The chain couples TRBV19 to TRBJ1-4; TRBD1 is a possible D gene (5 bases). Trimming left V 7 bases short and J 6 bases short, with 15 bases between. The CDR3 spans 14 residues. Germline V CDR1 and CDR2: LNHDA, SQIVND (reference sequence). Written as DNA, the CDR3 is TGTGCCAGTAATGGGGGGAGAGGAGATGAAAAACTGTTTTTT. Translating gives CASNGGRGDEKLFF. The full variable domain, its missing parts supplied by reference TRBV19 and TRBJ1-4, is DGGITQSPKYLFRKEGQNVTLSCEQNLNHDAMYWYRQDPGQGLRLIYYSQIVNDFQKGDIAEGYSVSREKKESFPLTVTSAQKNPTAFYLCASNGGRGDEKLFFGSGTQLSVL.

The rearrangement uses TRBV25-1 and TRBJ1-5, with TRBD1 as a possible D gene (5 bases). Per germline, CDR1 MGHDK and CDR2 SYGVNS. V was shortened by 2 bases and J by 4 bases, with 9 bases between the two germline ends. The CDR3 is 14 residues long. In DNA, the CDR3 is TGTGCCAGCAGTGAACGGGGGACGAATCAGCCCCAGCATTTT. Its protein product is CASSERGTNQPQHF.

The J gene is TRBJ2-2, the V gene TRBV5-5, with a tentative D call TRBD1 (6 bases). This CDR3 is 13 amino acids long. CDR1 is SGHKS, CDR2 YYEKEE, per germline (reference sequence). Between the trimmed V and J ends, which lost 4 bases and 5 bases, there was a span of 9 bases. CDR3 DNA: TGTGCCAGCAGCATGCAGGGGACCGGGGAGCTGTTTTTT. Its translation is CASSMQGTGELFF.

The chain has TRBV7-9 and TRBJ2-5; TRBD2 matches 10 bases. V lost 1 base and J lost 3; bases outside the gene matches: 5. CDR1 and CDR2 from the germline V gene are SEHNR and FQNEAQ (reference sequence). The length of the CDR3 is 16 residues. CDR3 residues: CASSLDLSGGEETQYF. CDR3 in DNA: TGTGCCAGCAGCTTAGACCTCAGCGGGGGGGAAGAGACCCAGTACTTC.

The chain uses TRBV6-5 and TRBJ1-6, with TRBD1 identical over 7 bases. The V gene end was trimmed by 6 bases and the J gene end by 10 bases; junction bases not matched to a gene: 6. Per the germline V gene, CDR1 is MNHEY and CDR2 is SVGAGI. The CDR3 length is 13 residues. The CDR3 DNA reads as TGTGCCAGCAGAACAGGGGCTCGATCACCCCTCCACTTT. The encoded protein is CASRTGARSPLHF.

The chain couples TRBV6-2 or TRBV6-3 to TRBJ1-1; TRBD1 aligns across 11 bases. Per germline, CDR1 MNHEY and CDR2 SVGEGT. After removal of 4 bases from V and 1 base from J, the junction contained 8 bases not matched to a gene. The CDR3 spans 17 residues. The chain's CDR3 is CASSSRDRGFANTEAFF. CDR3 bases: TGTGCCAGCAGTTCCCGGGACAGGGGGTTCGCGAACACTGAAGCTTTCTTT.

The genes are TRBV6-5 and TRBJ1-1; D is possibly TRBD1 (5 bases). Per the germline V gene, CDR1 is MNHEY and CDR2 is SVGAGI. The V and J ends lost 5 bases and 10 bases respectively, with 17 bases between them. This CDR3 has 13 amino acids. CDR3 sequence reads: CASSRSQAQGAFF. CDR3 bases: TGTGCCAGCAGTCGCTCACAGGCCCAGGGAGCTTTCTTT.